These 8 T cell receptor beta chains share one sample of origin, sequenced in a study of T-cell memory formation after mild COVID-19. MiXCR, run by TCRdb on the 5' RACE reads, gives a single entry per CDR3 protein. The table has 140,000 to 150,000 distinct CDR3 sequences, around 25% seen once. Sequencing input: PBMCs or a T cell subset sorted from them (not recorded which). All receptors come from an adult woman who had mild COVID-19 (a few samples of this study predate the infection). Cell type and time point are not known.

The chain employs TRBV6-5 and TRBJ2-3; D may be TRBD2 (5 bases). Between the trimmed V and J ends, which lost 7 bases and 5 bases, there was a span of 22 bases. Germline assignment: CDR1 MNHEY and CDR2 SVGAGI. This CDR3 comprises 16 residues. In DNA form, the CDR3 reads TGTGCCAGCACTTTACTAGATCCCGTTTTGGGAGATACGCAGTATTTT. This translates into CASTLLDPVLGDTQYF.

This clonotype was picked up many times. J is TRBJ2-1 and V is TRBV6-4; 8 bases match TRBD2. V dropped 0 bases and J dropped 7; count of bases not matched to a gene: 5. The germline V gene encodes CDR1 MRHNA and CDR2 SNTAGT. The CDR3 is 15 amino acids. The CDR3 here is CASSDSSGSANEQFF. The CDR3 DNA reads as TGTGCCAGCAGTGACTCCAGCGGGAGCGCAAATGAGCAGTTCTTC.

This clonotype appeared a few times. This sequence joins TRBV30 and TRBJ2-1, with TRBD2 matching 7 bases. CDR1 is GTSNPN and CDR2 is SVGIG in the germline V gene (reference sequence). The CDR3 totals 14 residues. V was pared by 1 base and J by 7 bases, with 7 bases of the junction left unmatched. The CDR3 protein is CAWSGAGEGNEQFF. The CDR3 DNA follows: TGTGCCTGGAGTGGCGCGGGAGAGGGTAATGAGCAGTTCTTC.

The CDR3 bases are TGCAGTGCTAGAGATGAGGGCAGGGCCCAGCATTTT. This codes for CSARDEGRAQHF. The rearrangement uses TRBV20-1 and TRBJ1-5; tentatively, D is TRBD1 (5 bases). Trimming took 0 bases from V and 11 from J, leaving 11 bases between them. Germline V gives CDR1 DFQATT, CDR2 SNEGSKA (reference sequence). This CDR3 is built from 12 residues.

The table lists this clonotype with a few counts. The chain uses TRBV4-2 and TRBJ2-5, with 9 bases fitting TRBD2. J lost 3 bases, V lost 1 base, and 6 bases had no gene match. The CDR3 covers 16 residues. Germline V gene sequence: CDR1 LGHNA, CDR2 YNFKEQ. For the CDR3, the DNA is TGTGCCAGCAGCCAAGCTAGCGGGGACGGGGAAGAGACCCAGTACTTC. Its protein product is CASSQASGDGEETQYF.

V and J are TRBV12-3 or TRBV12-4 and TRBJ2-7; D possibly corresponds to TRBD1 (6 bases). CDR3 size: 17 residues. The V and J ends lost 5 bases and 0 bases respectively, with 20 bases between them. The CDR3 reads CASSPPYRDSSSYEQYF. CDR3 coding DNA: TGTGCCAGCAGTCCGCCCTACAGGGATTCAAGCTCCTACGAGCAGTACTTC.

The sample holds a few counts of this clonotype. CDR3 nucleotide sequence: TGTGCCAGCAGTCAACAACAGGGGGCGGATGGCTACACCTTC. Translated, it gives CASSQQQGADGYTF. The J gene is TRBJ1-2, the V gene TRBV12-3 or TRBV12-4; 9 positions match TRBD1. Germline trimming cut 5 bases from V and 6 bases from J; bases unmatched to any gene: 7. The CDR3 extends over 14 amino acids.

This clonotype was counted between two and nine times. This chain uses TRBV4-1 with TRBJ1-3; D remains unclear. V lost 3 bases and J lost 0, with 3 bases in between. Germline values: CDR1 MGHRA, CDR2 YSYEKL. The CDR3 has 13 residues. The CDR3 DNA sequence: TGCGCCAGCAGCCAGACCTCTGGAAACACCATATATTTT. Amino acid sequence: CASSQTSGNTIYF.